The 30 T cell receptor delta chains reported below all come from one sample, sequenced in a study of gammadelta T cells in human blood. With CATT, TCRdb re-called clones from the RT-PCR reads. The sample lists 560 or so delta-chain clones; 40% were seen once. The material sequenced was Vgamma9Vdelta2 gamma-delta T cells from cord blood. The receptors derive from a newborn.

V usage is TRDV2 and J usage is TRDJ3; TRDD3 agrees at 10 bases. This CDR3 spans 19 amino acids. Trimming at V came to 1 base and at J to 5 bases, leaving 10 bases not matched to a gene. Germline loops: CDR1 GEAIGNYY, CDR2 EKD. The CDR3 loop reads CACDTVPGGGYRDTRQMFF. In nucleotides, the CDR3 is TGTGCCTGTGACACGGTTCCGGGTGGGGGATACCGGGACACCCGACAGATGTTTTTC.

This clone was detected only once. One base away lies a much larger clone, so this may be a sequencing read error. The chain combines TRDV2 with TRDJ1; weak D call: TRDD3 (6 bases). CDR3 length: 17 amino acids. CDR1 is GEAIGNYY and CDR2 is EKD in the germline V gene. Trimming pared 0 bases from V and 1 base from J, leaving 17 bases between. The CDR3 region has the DNA TGTGCCTGTGACACCGCCGGGGGAGCCGTACGCACCGATAAACTCATCTTT. The encoded protein is CACDTAGGAVRTDKLIF.

With respect to this clone: This sequence may be a read error, since a much larger clone differs from it by one base. The chain employs TRDV2 and TRDJ3, with TRDD3 matching 10 bases. After removal of 0 bases from V and 2 bases from J, the junction contained 9 bases not matched to a gene. Germline CDR1 GEAIGNYY, CDR2 EKD. This CDR3 spans 20 amino acids. CDR3 in amino acids: CACDTVLGDGSPWDTRQMFF. The CDR3 nucleotides read TGTGCCTGTGACACCGTACTGGGGGATGGAAGCCCCTGGGACACCCGACAGATGTTTTTC.

As concerns this clone: A far larger clone differs by one base, so this is likely a read error. This chain joins TRDV2 and TRDJ2; 12 bases agree with TRDD3. CDR3 size: 18 residues. CDR1 GEAIGNYY and CDR2 EKD come from the germline V gene. CDR3 sequence reads: CACDKGYWGIPYTDKLTF. The CDR3, as DNA: TGTGCCTGTGACAAGGGGTACTGGGGGATACCGTACACCGATAAACTCACCTTT.

This clone is categorized as large. The rearrangement joins TRDV2 to TRDJ1; 13 nucleotides agree with TRDD3. Germline CDR1 reads GEAIGNYY; CDR2 reads EKD. After removal of 2 bases from V and 0 bases from J, the junction contained 11 bases not matched to a gene. This CDR3 is 19 amino acids long. The CDR3 sequence: CACDKAPVTGGYDTDKLIF. The CDR3 DNA is TGTGCCTGTGACAAAGCCCCTGTTACTGGGGGATACGACACCGATAAACTCATCTTT.

This clone was observed once. The junction differs from germline at one of its ends, possibly a read error. The chain has TRDV2 and TRDJ3, with TRDD3 matching over 11 bases. Germline CDR1 GEAIGNYY, CDR2 EKD. This CDR3 is 18 amino acids long. CDR3 DNA sequence: TGTGCCTGTGTCGTACTGGGGGATAGCTCCAGGGACACCCGACAGATGTTTTTC. It is translated as CACVVLGDSSRDTRQMFF.

This clone is large (0.1 to 1%) in the sample. The chain couples TRDV2 to TRDJ1; 11 bases are shared with TRDD3. J lost 0 bases, V lost 6 bases, and 5 bases had no gene match. The germline V gene has CDR1 GEAIGNYY and CDR2 EKD. This CDR3 is 15 amino acids long. CDR3 bases: TGTGCCTGTCTGGGGGATACTTCCCACACCGATAAACTCATCTTT. It is translated as CACLGDTSHTDKLIF.

Concerning this clone itself: A read error may be the cause here, since a much bigger clone is one base away. The V gene is TRDV2, the J gene TRDJ3; 9 nucleotides agree with TRDD3. Per germline, CDR1 GEAIGNYY and CDR2 EKD. The CDR3 is 18 residues long. The junction had 2 bases not matched to a gene; V was cut back by 0 bases and J by 0 bases. The CDR3 here is CACDTAGGCSWDTRQMFF. The CDR3 region has the DNA TGTGCCTGTGACACCGCTGGGGGATGCTCCTGGGACACCCGACAGATGTTTTTC.

On this clone itself: This may come from a read error, since a much larger clone is one base off. The genes are TRDV2 and TRDJ3, with 8 bases fitting TRDD3. Germline CDR1 is GEAIGNYY and CDR2 is EKD. The CDR3 runs to 19 residues. CDR3 nucleotides: TGTGCCTGTGACACCGCGTCTGGGGGACGCTCCTGGGGCACCCGACAGATGTTTTTC. It codes for CACDTASGGRSWGTRQMFF.

About this clone itself: A much larger clone is a single base away; this may be a read error. The gene calls are TRDV2 and TRDJ1; tentative D call: TRDD3 (6 bases). The CDR3 has 17 residues. Germline V CDR1 and CDR2: GEAIGNYY, EKD. The germline V and J ends were trimmed by 5 bases and 0 bases, with 21 bases remaining between them. CDR3 residues: CACAGDPPRQYTDKLIF. The CDR3 DNA sequence: TGTGCCTGTGCTGGGGACCCGCCCCGACAGTACACCGATAAACTCATCTTT.

By its share, this clone is large (0.1 to 1%). The chain links TRDV2 to TRDJ3; 8 positions agree with TRDD3. The V gene end was trimmed by 1 base and the J gene end by 0 bases; junction bases not matched to a gene: 4. The length of the CDR3 is 18 residues. Germline CDR1 and CDR2: GEAIGNYY and EKD. In DNA form, the CDR3 reads TGTGCCTGTGACACACTGGGGGGCAGCTCCTGGGACACCCGACAGATGTTTTTC. It specifies CACDTLGGSSWDTRQMFF.

Of note for this clone: A much larger clonotype is one base distant, so this may be a read error. This chain uses TRDV2 with TRDJ1; 8 nucleotides line up with TRDD3. Germline V gives CDR1 GEAIGNYY, CDR2 EKD. V trimming: 5 bases; J trimming: 0 bases; junction bases outside the gene matches: 4. The CDR3 is 14 residues long. The CDR3 bases are TGTGCCTGTGCCGTACTGGGGGACACCGATAAACTCATCTTT. It translates to CACAVLGDTDKLIF.

About this clone itself: This likely reflects a read error, since a far larger clone is one base away. The chain uses TRDV2 and TRDJ3, with TRDD3 matching 8 bases. Losses at the gene ends were 5 bases for V and 0 bases for J; bases not matched to a gene: 8. The CDR3 has 18 residues. Germline-derived CDR1 and CDR2 are GEAIGNYY and EKD. The CDR3 here is CACGAGGPSSWDTRQMFF. The CDR3 DNA is TGTGCCTGTGGTGCTGGGGGACCTAGCTCCTGGGACACCCGACAGATGTTTTTC.

In this sample, this clone is large (0.1 to 1%). The chain couples TRDV2 to TRDJ1, with 10 nucleotides matching TRDD3. Trimming removed 2 bases from V and 3 bases from J; junction bases left unmatched: 32. CDR1 GEAIGNYY and CDR2 EKD come from the germline V gene. The CDR3 length is 24 residues. CDR3: CACDKRKVIKDAERGIRSPDKLIF. The CDR3 DNA is TGTGCCTGTGACAAGCGGAAGGTAATAAAAGATGCAGAACGGGGGATACGCTCCCCCGATAAACTCATCTTT.

By sample share, this clone is large. The chain uses TRDV2 and TRDJ3, with 11 positions matching TRDD3. The CDR3 loop spans 19 amino acids. V lost 0 bases to trimming and J lost 0 bases; unmatched junction nucleotides: 3. Looked up from germline, CDR1 is GEAIGNYY and CDR2 is EKD. The CDR3 DNA is TGTGCCTGTGACACCGTGGGGGATACGCGCTCCTGGGACACCCGACAGATGTTTTTC. It specifies CACDTVGDTRSWDTRQMFF.

A note on this clone: This likely stems from a read error, as it lies one base from a far larger clone. This chain joins TRDV2 and TRDJ3, with 11 nucleotides matching TRDD3. The CDR3 is 18 amino acids. Losses at the gene ends were 3 bases for V and 1 base for J; bases not matched to a gene: 4. Germline V gene sequence: CDR1 GEAIGNYY, CDR2 EKD. The CDR3 bases are TGTGCCTGTGACGTACTGGGGGATAGATCCTGGGACACCCGACAGATGTTTTTC. This encodes CACDVLGDRSWDTRQMFF.

In the case of this clone: Other DNA sequences in this specimen translate into the identical CDR3. The chain combines TRDV2 with TRDJ3; the match to TRDD3 covers 8 bases. Germline-derived CDR1 and CDR2 are GEAIGNYY and EKD. Trimming at V came to 0 bases and at J to 1 base, leaving 10 bases not matched to a gene. The CDR3 consists of 20 residues. CDR3 nucleotide sequence: TGTGCCTGTGACACCGTACTGGGGGGTATCCCTTCCTGGGACACCCGACAGATGTTTTTC. Amino acid sequence: CACDTVLGGIPSWDTRQMFF.

This clone counts as large. A much larger clone sits a single nucleotide away, making a read error possible. The chain is built from TRDV2 and TRDJ3, with a weak D call TRDD3 (6 bases). Germline V gene lookup returns CDR1 GEAIGNYY and CDR2 EKD. CDR3 size: 16 residues. Trimming left V 3 bases short and J 0 bases short, with 8 bases between. The CDR3 loop reads CACDWGGSWDTRQMFF. The CDR3 region has the DNA TGTGCCTGTGACTGGGGGGGCTCCTGGGACACCCGACAGATGTTTTTC.

As concerns this clone: This may be a read error, as it is one base from a much larger clone. J is TRDJ3 and V is TRDV2; 9 nucleotides align to TRDD3. Germline-derived CDR1 and CDR2 are GEAIGNYY and EKD. CDR3 length equals 18 residues. The CDR3 loop is CACATVLGDSWDTRQMFF. In nucleotides, the CDR3 is TGTGCCTGTGCCACCGTACTGGGGGACTCCTGGGACACCCGACAGATGTTTTTC.

This clone has only a few counts. This likely came from a read error, as a far larger clone is one base away. This CDR3 is also generated by other DNA sequences in the sample. The chain carries TRDV2 and TRDJ1; a weak D match, TRDD3 (5 bases). Germline lookup yields CDR1 GEAIGNYY and CDR2 EKD. The length of the CDR3 is 15 residues. V lost 2 bases and J lost 5, with 17 bases in between. As DNA, the CDR3 is TGTGCCTGTGACATCCTGGGACCCAAACGGGATAAACTCATCTTT. Its protein product is CACDILGPKRDKLIF.

This clone qualifies as large. The rearrangement uses TRDV2 and TRDJ1, with 12 nucleotides matching TRDD3. CDR3 length: 15 amino acids. Germline CDR1 GEAIGNYY, CDR2 EKD. Trimming removed 3 bases from V and 3 bases from J; junction bases left unmatched: 4. The CDR3 spells CACDLGDTLADKLIF. As DNA, the CDR3 is TGTGCCTGTGACCTGGGGGATACGCTTGCCGATAAACTCATCTTT.

This clone was recorded a few times. This chain links TRDV2 with TRDJ1; maybe TRDD3 (5 bases). Germline lookup yields CDR1 GEAIGNYY and CDR2 EKD. This CDR3 is built from 15 residues. The DNA of the CDR3 is TGTGCTGGGGACCCGACCCGACAGTACACCGATAAACTCATCTTT. Protein: CAGDPTRQYTDKLIF.

This clone is termed medium-sized. The gene calls are TRDV2 and TRDJ1, with 10 nucleotides matching TRDD3. The CDR3 runs to 17 residues. The V segment lost 1 base and the J segment 0 bases; nucleotides outside the gene matches: 7. Germline CDR1 GEAIGNYY, CDR2 EKD. DNA of the CDR3: TGTGCCTGTGACACACTGGGGGATCCTGGGTACACCGATAAACTCATCTTT. Its translation is CACDTLGDPGYTDKLIF.

About this clone itself: A read error is the likely source, as a far larger clone sits one nucleotide away. The rearrangement joins TRDV2 to TRDJ2; 9 nucleotides agree with TRDD3. The V gene's germline CDR1 is GEAIGNYY and CDR2 EKD. The V and J ends lost 2 bases and 1 base, in that order; junction bases with no gene match: 1. The length of the CDR3 is 15 residues. CDR3 amino acids: CACDILGDLTAQLFF. The CDR3 DNA follows: TGTGCCTGTGACATACTGGGGGATTTGACAGCACAACTCTTCTTT.

This clone ranks as large (0.1 to 1%). V is TRDV2 and J is TRDJ3; 11 bases line up with TRDD3. This CDR3 is 20 amino acids long. With 0 bases clipped from V and 0 bases from J, the junction kept 6 bases outside the gene matches. CDR1 and CDR2 from the germline V gene are GEAIGNYY and EKD. The CDR3 bases are TGTGCCTGTGACACCGTACTGGGGGATAAAAGCTCCTGGGACACCCGACAGATGTTTTTC. It yields the protein CACDTVLGDKSSWDTRQMFF.

By its share, this clone is large. The chain couples TRDV2 to TRDJ3; D is possibly TRDD3 (5 bases). Germline loops: CDR1 GEAIGNYY, CDR2 EKD. V lost 3 bases and J 0 bases, leaving 17 bases between the germline ends. CDR3 length equals 19 residues. Written as DNA, the CDR3 is TGTGCCTGTGACCCCCGGGGGCTACCTTTCTCCTGGGACACCCGACAGATGTTTTTC. Translated: CACDPRGLPFSWDTRQMFF.

The chain employs TRDV2 and TRDJ3; TRDD3 matches at 11 bases. CDR1 is GEAIGNYY and CDR2 is EKD in the germline V gene. This CDR3 contains 18 residues. The junction had 1 base not matched to a gene; V was cut back by 1 base and J by 0 bases. The CDR3: CACDTLGDISWDTRQMFF. CDR3 DNA: TGTGCCTGTGACACACTGGGGGATATCTCCTGGGACACCCGACAGATGTTTTTC.

A word on this clone: This may arise from a read error, as a much more abundant clone is one base away. The rearrangement uses TRDV2 and TRDJ3, with 8 bases identical to TRDD3. The CDR3 totals 20 residues. The germline V gene encodes CDR1 GEAIGNYY and CDR2 EKD. For the CDR3, the DNA is TGTGCCTGTGACGAGAACTGGGGGGCACCACGCTCCTGGGACACCCGACGGATGTTTTTC. Translating it yields CACDENWGAPRSWDTRRMFF.

Remarks on this clone: Just one base apart from a much larger clone, this may be a read error. This rearrangement joins TRDV2 to TRDJ3; 11 bases map to TRDD3. CDR3 length: 18 residues. The trim removed 2 bases at V and 0 bases at J, leaving 2 bases unmatched. Germline CDR1 reads GEAIGNYY; CDR2 reads EKD. CDR3 amino acids: CACDILGDISWDTRQMFF. In nucleotides, the CDR3 is TGTGCCTGTGACATACTGGGGGATATCTCCTGGGACACCCGACAGATGTTTTTC.

A note on this clone: This clone may be a read error of a much larger clone one base away. The V call is TRDV2, the J call TRDJ1, with 11 bases matching TRDD3. Germline V gene data show CDR1 as GEAIGNYY and CDR2 as EKD. The CDR3 sequence is 14 residues long. CDR3 coding DNA: TGTGCCTGTGACCCCTGGGGGATACCCGAAAAACTCATCTTT. Protein sequence: CACDPWGIPEKLIF.